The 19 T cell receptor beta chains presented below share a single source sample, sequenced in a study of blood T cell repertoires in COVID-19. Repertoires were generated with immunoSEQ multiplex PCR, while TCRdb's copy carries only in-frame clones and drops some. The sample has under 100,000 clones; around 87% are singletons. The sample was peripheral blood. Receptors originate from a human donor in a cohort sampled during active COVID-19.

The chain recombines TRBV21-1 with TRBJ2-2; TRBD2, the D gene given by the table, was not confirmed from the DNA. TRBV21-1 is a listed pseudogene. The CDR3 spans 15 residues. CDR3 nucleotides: TGTGCCAGCAGCAGTAGGGGGGAGGGAACCGGGGAGCTGTTTTTT. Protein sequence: CASSSRGEGTGELFF.

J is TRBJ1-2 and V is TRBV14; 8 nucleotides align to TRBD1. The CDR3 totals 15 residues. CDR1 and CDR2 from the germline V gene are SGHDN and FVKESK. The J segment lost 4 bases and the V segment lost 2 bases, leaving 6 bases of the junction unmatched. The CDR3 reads CASSQSGRGLYGYTF. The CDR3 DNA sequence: TGTGCCAGCAGCCAAAGCGGCAGGGGGCTCTATGGCTACACCTTC.

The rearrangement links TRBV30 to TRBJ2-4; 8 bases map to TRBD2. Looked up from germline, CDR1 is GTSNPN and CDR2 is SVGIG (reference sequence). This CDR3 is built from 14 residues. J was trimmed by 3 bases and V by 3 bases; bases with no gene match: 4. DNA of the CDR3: TGTGCCTGGAGCCCTAGCGGGTACAAAAACATTCAGTACTTC. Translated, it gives CAWSPSGYKNIQYF.

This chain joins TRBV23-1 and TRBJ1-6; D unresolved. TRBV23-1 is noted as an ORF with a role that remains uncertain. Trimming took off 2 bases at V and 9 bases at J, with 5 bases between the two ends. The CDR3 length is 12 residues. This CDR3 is CASSQGGSPLHF. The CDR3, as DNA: TGCGCCAGCAGTCAAGGAGGTTCACCCCTCCACTTT.

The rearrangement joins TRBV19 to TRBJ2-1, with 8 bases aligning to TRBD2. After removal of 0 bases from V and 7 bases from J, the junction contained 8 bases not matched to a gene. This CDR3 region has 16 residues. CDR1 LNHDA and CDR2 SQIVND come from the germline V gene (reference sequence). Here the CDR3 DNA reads TGTGCCAGTAGTATAGATCGGGAGGGGCACATGAATGAGCAGTTCTTC. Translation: CASSIDREGHMNEQFF.

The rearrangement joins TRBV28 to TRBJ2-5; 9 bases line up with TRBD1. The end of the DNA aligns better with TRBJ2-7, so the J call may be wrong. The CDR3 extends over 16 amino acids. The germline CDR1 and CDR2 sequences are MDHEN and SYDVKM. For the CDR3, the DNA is TGTGCCAGCAGTTTACATGGGACAGGGAGTTCCTACGAGCAGTACTTC. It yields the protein CASSLHGTGSSYEQYF.

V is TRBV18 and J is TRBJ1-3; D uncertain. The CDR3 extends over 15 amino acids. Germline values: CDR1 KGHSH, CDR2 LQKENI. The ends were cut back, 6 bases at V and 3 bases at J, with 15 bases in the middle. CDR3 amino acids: CASSPASRVGNTIYF. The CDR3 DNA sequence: TGTGCCAGCTCCCCCGCCTCGCGGGTTGGAAACACCATATATTTT. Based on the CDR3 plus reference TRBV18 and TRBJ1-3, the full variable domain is NAGVMQNPRHLVRRRGQEARLRCSPMKGHSHVYWYRQLPEEGLKFMVYLQKENIIDESGMPKERFSAEFPKEGPSILRIQQVVRGDSAAYFCASSPASRVGNTIYFGEGSWLTVV.

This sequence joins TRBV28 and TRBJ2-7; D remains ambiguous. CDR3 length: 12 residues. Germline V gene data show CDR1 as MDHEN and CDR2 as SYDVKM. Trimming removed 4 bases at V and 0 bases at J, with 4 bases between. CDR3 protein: CASSWLSYEQYF. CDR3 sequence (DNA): TGTGCCAGCAGTTGGCTCTCCTACGAGCAGTACTTC.

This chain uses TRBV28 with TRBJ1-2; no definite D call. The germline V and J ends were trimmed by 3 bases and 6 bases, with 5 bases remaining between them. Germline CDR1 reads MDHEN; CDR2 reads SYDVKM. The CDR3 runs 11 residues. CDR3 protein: CASSLRDGYTF. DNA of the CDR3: TGTGCCAGCAGTTTGCGGGATGGCTACACCTTC.

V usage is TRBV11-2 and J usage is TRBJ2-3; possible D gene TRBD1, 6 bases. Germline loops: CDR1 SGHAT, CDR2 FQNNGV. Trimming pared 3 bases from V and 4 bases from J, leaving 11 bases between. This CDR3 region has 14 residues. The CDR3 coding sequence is TGTGCCAGCAGCTTGGGACACGGATCAGATACGCAGTATTTT. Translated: CASSLGHGSDTQYF.

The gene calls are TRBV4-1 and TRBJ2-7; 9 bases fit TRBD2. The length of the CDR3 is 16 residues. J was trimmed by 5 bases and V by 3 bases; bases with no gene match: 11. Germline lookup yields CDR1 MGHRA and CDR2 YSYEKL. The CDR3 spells CASSQKRLADRNEQYF. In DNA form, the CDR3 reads TGCGCCAGCAGCCAGAAGCGACTAGCGGACCGGAACGAGCAGTACTTC.

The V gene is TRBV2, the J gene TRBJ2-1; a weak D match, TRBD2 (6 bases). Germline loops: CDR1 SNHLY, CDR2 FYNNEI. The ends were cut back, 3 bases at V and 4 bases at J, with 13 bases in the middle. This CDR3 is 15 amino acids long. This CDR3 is CASSEIVGTYNEQFF. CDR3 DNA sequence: TGTGCCAGCAGTGAGATCGTGGGGACTTACAATGAGCAGTTCTTC.

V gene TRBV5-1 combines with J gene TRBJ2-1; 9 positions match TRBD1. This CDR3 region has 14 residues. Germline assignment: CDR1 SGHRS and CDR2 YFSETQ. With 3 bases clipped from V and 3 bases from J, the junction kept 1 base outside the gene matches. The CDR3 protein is CASSWGQGYNEQFF. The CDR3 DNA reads TGCGCCAGCAGCTGGGGACAGGGCTACAATGAGCAGTTCTTC.

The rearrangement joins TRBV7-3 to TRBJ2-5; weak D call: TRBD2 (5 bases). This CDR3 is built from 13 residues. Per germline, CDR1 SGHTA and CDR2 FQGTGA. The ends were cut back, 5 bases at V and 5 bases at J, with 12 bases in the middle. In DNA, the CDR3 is TGTGCCAGCAGCCCGGGGATGTACGAGACCCAGTACTTC. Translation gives CASSPGMYETQYF. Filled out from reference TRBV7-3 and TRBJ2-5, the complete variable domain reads GAGVSQTPSNKVTEKGKYVELRCDPISGHTALYWYRQSLGQGPEFLIYFQGTGAADDSGLPNDRFFAVRPEGSVSTLKIQRTERGDSAVYLCASSPGMYETQYFGPGTRLLVL.

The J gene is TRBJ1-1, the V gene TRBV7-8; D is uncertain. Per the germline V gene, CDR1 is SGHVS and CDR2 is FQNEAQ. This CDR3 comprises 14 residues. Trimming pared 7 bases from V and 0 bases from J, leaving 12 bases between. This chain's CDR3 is CASTRQPMNTEAFF. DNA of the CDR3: TGTGCCAGCACCCGACAACCTATGAACACTGAAGCTTTCTTT.

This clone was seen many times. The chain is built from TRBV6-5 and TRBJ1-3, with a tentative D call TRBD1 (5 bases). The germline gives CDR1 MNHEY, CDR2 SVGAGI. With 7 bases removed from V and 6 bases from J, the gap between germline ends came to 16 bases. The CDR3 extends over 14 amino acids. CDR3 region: CASIGGESENTIYF. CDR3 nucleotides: TGTGCCAGCATTGGAGGGGAGTCGGAAAACACCATATATTTT.

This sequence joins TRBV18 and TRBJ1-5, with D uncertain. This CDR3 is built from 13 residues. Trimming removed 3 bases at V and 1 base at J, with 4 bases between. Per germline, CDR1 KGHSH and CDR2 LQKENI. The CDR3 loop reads CASSPTSNQPQHF. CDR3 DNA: TGTGCCAGCTCACCGACAAGCAATCAGCCCCAGCATTTT.

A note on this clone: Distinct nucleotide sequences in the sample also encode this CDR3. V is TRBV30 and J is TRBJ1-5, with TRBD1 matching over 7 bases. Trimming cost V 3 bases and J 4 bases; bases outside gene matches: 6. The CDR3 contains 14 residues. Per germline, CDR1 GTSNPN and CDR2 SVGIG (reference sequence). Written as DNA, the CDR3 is TGTGCCTGGAGCGAGGGACAGCAAAATCAGCCCCAGCATTTT. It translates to CAWSEGQQNQPQHF.

CDR3 DNA sequence: TGTGCCAGCAGTGACCAGAGCGGGACTCACTACAATGAGCAGTTCTTC. Encoded protein: CASSDQSGTHYNEQFF. This chain uses TRBV6-4 with TRBJ2-1, with 7 bases fitting TRBD2. The germline CDR1 and CDR2 sequences are MRHNA and SNTAGT. The junction had 7 bases not matched to a gene; V was cut back by 2 bases and J by 3 bases. CDR3 length: 16 amino acids.